This record covers a single T cell receptor beta chain. This sample is part of a study of T cell changes during pregnancy in multiple sclerosis. Trimming removed 5 bases from V and 2 bases from J, with 7 bases in between. This CDR3 is built from 11 residues. The germline CDR1 and CDR2 sequences are DFQATT and SNEGSKA (reference sequence). Generated by immunoSEQ multiplex PCR, the TCRdb table keeps only in-frame clones and is missing some. The sample carries about 70,000 clones, under 95% recorded once. V and J are TRBV20-1 and TRBJ2-7; D unresolved. Specimen: peripheral blood, collected in the third trimester of pregnancy. This TCR was sampled from a female donor in good health, enrolled as a control in a pregnancy study. CDR3 nucleotide sequence: TGCAGTGCTTCGGTACCCTACGAGCAGTACTTC. Translation gives CSASVPYEQYF.